What follows are 8 T cell receptor beta chains derived from one specimen sequenced in a study of blood T cell repertoires in COVID-19 (dated by TCRdb to the early 2020s). The receptor library was made with the immunoSEQ multiplex PCR assay. What TCRdb holds here is the immuneACCESS table cut down to in-frame rearrangements. Part of the clones is not present; checked against another copy, under half of the missing clones reflect an unresolved V gene, and the others are unexplained. The sample table contains over 110,000 clones; only one count was recorded for roughly 84% of them. 4.5% to 5.5% of the sample rests with the top ten. The sample comprised PBMCs or T cells enriched from blood (not recorded which). The source of these receptors is a man in his forties or fifties with acute COVID-19.

This chain connects TRBV24-1 to TRBJ2-7; possible D gene TRBD1, 5 bases. CDR3 length equals 13 residues. Trimming took 5 bases from V and 4 from J, leaving 11 bases between them. Germline CDR1 KGHDR, CDR2 SFDVKD. CDR3 loop: CATSGGAAYEQYF. As DNA, the CDR3 is TGTGCCACCAGTGGTGGGGCTGCATACGAGCAGTACTTC.

The chain employs TRBV28 and TRBJ1-1, with D perhaps matching TRBD1 (5 bases). V shed 3 bases and J shed 0 bases, with 17 bases lying between them. CDR1 is MDHEN and CDR2 is SYDVKM in the germline V gene. The CDR3 covers 17 residues. The CDR3 sequence is CASSLIIAQGLNTEAFF. The CDR3 bases are TGTGCCAGCAGTTTGATTATTGCGCAGGGCCTGAACACTGAAGCTTTCTTT.

CDR3 in DNA: TGTGCCAGCAGCTTAGCGGGGTCGTCTGGAAACACCATATATTTT. Protein: CASSLAGSSGNTIYF. This chain connects TRBV13 to TRBJ1-3; the D is unclear. Germline V gene data show CDR1 as PRHDT and CDR2 as FYEKMQ (reference sequence). The germline V and J ends were trimmed by 1 base and 1 base, with 8 bases remaining between them. The CDR3 consists of 15 residues.

The rearrangement joins TRBV19 to TRBJ2-7, with 8 nucleotides matching TRBD2. CDR1 is LNHDA and CDR2 is SQIVND in the germline V gene (reference sequence). The CDR3 has 15 amino acids. Trimming removed 3 bases from V and 0 bases from J; junction bases left unmatched: 4. The CDR3 nucleotides are TGTGCCAGTAGTATCAGCGGGGGTAGCTCCTACGAGCAGTACTTC. Translating gives CASSISGGSSYEQYF.

The chain carries TRBV6-5 and TRBJ1-2, with 8 bases that match TRBD1. Germline CDR1 reads MNHEY; CDR2 reads SVGAGI. The trim removed 2 bases at V and 7 bases at J, leaving 12 bases unmatched. The CDR3 extends over 16 amino acids. This CDR3 is CASSYHPGTGLGGYTF. The CDR3 nucleotides read TGTGCCAGCAGTTACCACCCCGGGACAGGCTTGGGTGGCTACACCTTC.

With regard to this clone: Distinct nucleotide sequences in the sample also encode this CDR3. The CDR3 DNA follows: TGTGCCAGCAGCTTAGATAGAGACTACGAGCAGTACTTC. Translation: CASSLDRDYEQYF. V is TRBV11-2 and J is TRBJ2-7; D not resolved. The CDR3 runs to 13 residues. The V end lost 0 bases, the J end lost 3 bases, and 6 bases lay between the germline ends. CDR1 is SGHAT and CDR2 is FQNNGV in the germline V gene.

The V gene is TRBV4-2, the J gene TRBJ1-1; 7 bases are a match to TRBD1. The ends lost 4 bases at V and 6 bases at J; junction bases unmatched: 11. Germline V CDR1 and CDR2: LGHNA, YNFKEQ. This CDR3 contains 15 residues. The CDR3 DNA reads as TGTGCCAGCAGCCCTCAGTTATACAGGGGCTCTGAAGCTTTCTTT. Its protein is CASSPQLYRGSEAFF.

The chain uses TRBV7-8 and TRBJ1-5; no clear D gene. The V gene's germline CDR1 is SGHVS and CDR2 FQNEAQ. V lost 7 bases, J lost 0 bases, and 19 bases lay in between. The CDR3 runs 17 residues. The CDR3 DNA is TGTGCCAGCACTCGAAGTTGGAGTTCCGATAGCAATCAGCCCCAGCATTTT. It encodes CASTRSWSSDSNQPQHF.